The 27 T cell receptor beta chains reported below all come from one sample, sequenced in a study of post-analysis software for immune sequencing data. Notes on the study in general: A few TRBV segments appeared more often in patients than in controls, and TRBV5-6, TRBV5-1 and TRBV20-1 were among these.

These receptors are not linked to any known antigen. Built from TCR beta cDNA, the libraries had unique molecular identifiers in them. TCRdb ran MiXCR on the PCR reads and lists one entry per CDR3 protein. The sample includes 350,000 to 500,000 distinct CDR3 sequences, approximately 38% of them seen just once. Sequences were obtained from blood. The receptors shown here come from a girl aged 2-10 years with multiple sclerosis.

The DNA for the CDR3 is TGTGCCAGCAGCCCACCGGGACAGGGGGGAAATGAGCAGTTCTTC. This codes for CASSPPGQGGNEQFF. The chain couples TRBV7-9 to TRBJ2-1; 11 positions agree with TRBD1. Germline V gene lookup returns CDR1 SEHNR and CDR2 FQNEAQ (reference sequence). The CDR3 has 15 amino acids. V dropped 5 bases and J dropped 7; count of bases not matched to a gene: 7.

This sequence joins TRBV7-9 and TRBJ2-1; D is possibly TRBD2 (6 bases). CDR3 size: 15 residues. Per the germline V gene, CDR1 is SEHNR and CDR2 is FQNEAQ (reference sequence). With 3 bases removed from V and 7 bases from J, the gap between germline ends came to 16 bases. In DNA form, the CDR3 reads TGTGCCAGCAGCTTTGAGGCTAGCGAGTTTAATGAGCAGTTCTTC. Its translation: CASSFEASEFNEQFF.

This clonotype was observed many times. The chain uses TRBV9 and TRBJ1-2; no clear D gene. V shed 0 bases and J shed 4 bases, with 7 bases lying between them. Germline V gene sequence: CDR1 SGDLS, CDR2 YYNGEE. This CDR3 region has 13 residues. The CDR3 loop reads CASSVGGGYGYTF. CDR3 nucleotides: TGTGCCAGCAGCGTAGGGGGTGGCTATGGCTACACCTTC.

The V and J genes are TRBV20-1 and TRBJ2-7; no clear D gene. This CDR3 has 11 residues. Trimming removed 4 bases from V and 3 bases from J, with 7 bases in between. Germline CDR1 reads DFQATT; CDR2 reads SNEGSKA (reference sequence). DNA for the CDR3: TGCAGTGCTAACCACCTCTACGAGCAGTACTTC. This codes for CSANHLYEQYF.

The V and J genes are TRBV4-2 and TRBJ2-7, with 8 bases that match TRBD1. The J call could be wrong; TRBJ2-5 is a better fit for the DNA end. The germline V gene has CDR1 LGHNA and CDR2 YNFKEQ. The CDR3 contains 15 residues. In nucleotides, the CDR3 is TGTGCCAGCAGCCAAGACGGACAGGGCCAAGAGACCCAGTACTTC. Its translation is CASSQDGQGQETQYF.

The CDR3 spells CASRSPGDTQYF. In nucleotides, the CDR3 is TGTGCCAGCAGGTCCCCGGGGGATACGCAGTATTTT. The chain is built from TRBV6-6 and TRBJ2-3; a weak D match, TRBD2 (5 bases). With 6 bases removed from V and 6 bases from J, the gap between germline ends came to 10 bases. The CDR3 runs to 12 residues. The germline CDR1 and CDR2 sequences are MNHNY and SVGAGI (reference sequence).

This sequence joins TRBV27 and TRBJ1-2; D gene unclear. Per germline, CDR1 MNHEY and CDR2 SMNVEV (reference sequence). V gave up 3 bases and J gave up 5 bases, with 10 bases separating them. There are 13 residues in the CDR3. The CDR3 region has the DNA TGTGCCAGCAGTTTCCACGAGAGATATGGCTACACCTTC. It is translated as CASSFHERYGYTF.

This chain joins TRBV29-1 and TRBJ2-5; perhaps TRBD1 as D (5 bases). CDR3 length: 18 residues. The V gene lost 0 bases and the J gene lost 2 bases, with 22 bases spanning the gap. The V gene's germline CDR1 is SQVTM and CDR2 ANQGSEA. CDR3 DNA: TGCAGCGTTGAAGATCTCCCAACCCTAGGGGTCAGTCAAGAGACCCAGTACTTC. It codes for CSVEDLPTLGVSQETQYF.

This rearrangement joins TRBV28 to TRBJ1-5; 8 bases align to TRBD1. In germline, CDR1 is MDHEN, CDR2 SYDVKM. After removal of 6 bases from V and 0 bases from J, the junction contained 7 bases not matched to a gene. This CDR3 has 16 residues. CDR3 sequence (DNA): TGTGCCAGCAGCCTCGGACAGGGCTATAGCAATCAGCCCCAGCATTTT. This translates into CASSLGQGYSNQPQHF.

The CDR3 spells CASSPSGGEKLFF. The CDR3 nucleotides are TGCGCCAGCAGCCCATCAGGGGGTGAAAAACTGTTTTTT. V usage is TRBV5-1 and J usage is TRBJ1-4, with TRBD1 matching over 7 bases. J gave up 7 bases and V 4 bases, and 4 bases lay outside the gene matches. The CDR3 length is 13 residues. CDR1 SGHRS and CDR2 YFSETQ come from the germline V gene.

The V gene is TRBV7-3, the J gene TRBJ2-5, with 11 bases fitting TRBD2. V lost 5 bases and J lost 5; bases outside the gene matches: 10. This CDR3 region has 16 residues. The germline V gene encodes CDR1 SGHTA and CDR2 FQGTGA. CDR3 in DNA: TGTGCCAGCAGCCCGGAACCGGGACTAGCGGTGGAGACCCAGTACTTC. It encodes CASSPEPGLAVETQYF.

This clonotype was detected a few times. J is TRBJ1-1 and V is TRBV5-1; possibly TRBD1 for D (5 bases). The germline gives CDR1 SGHRS, CDR2 YFSETQ. The CDR3 sequence is 17 residues long. The V end lost 0 bases, the J end lost 1 base, and 16 bases lay between the germline ends. The CDR3 spells CASSLAIGAMANTEAFF. CDR3 sequence (DNA): TGCGCCAGCAGCTTGGCCATCGGGGCCATGGCGAACACTGAAGCTTTCTTT.

The V call is TRBV11-1, the J call TRBJ2-5; D may be TRBD1 (5 bases). Deletions cut 0 bases from V and 4 bases from J, with 12 bases between. Germline loops: CDR1 SGHAT, CDR2 FQDESV (reference sequence). The length of the CDR3 is 15 residues. CDR3 nucleotide sequence: TGTGCCAGCAGCTTAGCCACAGGCCAAGGAGAGACCCAGTACTTC. As protein: CASSLATGQGETQYF. Using reference TRBV11-1 and TRBJ2-5 for the parts outside the CDR3, the full variable domain is EAEVAQSPRYKITEKSQAVAFWCDPISGHATLYWYRQILGQGPELLVQFQDESVVDDSQLPKDRFSAERLKGVDSTLKIQPAELGDSAMYLCASSLATGQGETQYFGPGTRLLVL.

The rearrangement links TRBV29-1 to TRBJ2-3; maybe TRBD2 (5 bases). Germline V CDR1 and CDR2: SQVTM, ANQGSEA. Trimming shortened V by 6 bases and J by 0 bases, and 10 bases separated the two germline ends. This CDR3 contains 13 residues. The CDR3 protein is CSVRTGSTDTQYF. The CDR3 coding sequence is TGCAGCGTGAGGACGGGGAGCACAGATACGCAGTATTTT.

This clonotype occurred a few times. The rearrangement links TRBV5-1 to TRBJ2-3, with TRBD1 identical over 7 bases. Germline trimming cut 3 bases from V and 0 bases from J; bases unmatched to any gene: 4. The CDR3 extends over 15 amino acids. Per the germline V gene, CDR1 is SGHRS and CDR2 is YFSETQ. The CDR3 region is CASSSGQSSTDTQYF. CDR3 DNA sequence: TGCGCCAGCAGCTCGGGACAGAGTAGCACAGATACGCAGTATTTT.

The V call is TRBV5-1, the J call TRBJ1-2; 10 bases line up with TRBD1. The J segment lost 7 bases and the V segment lost 4 bases, leaving 10 bases of the junction unmatched. CDR1 is SGHRS, CDR2 YFSETQ, per germline. There are 15 residues in the CDR3. The CDR3 sequence is CASSTGQGGDGGYTF. The CDR3 DNA is TGCGCCAGCAGCACCGGACAGGGGGGGGACGGTGGCTACACCTTC.

The V gene is TRBV29-1, the J gene TRBJ2-3; D is perhaps TRBD1 or TRBD2 (5 bases each). Germline lookup yields CDR1 SQVTM and CDR2 ANQGSEA. The CDR3 is 14 residues long. Trimming took off 7 bases at V and 4 bases at J, with 18 bases between the two ends. The CDR3 loop is CSAELEGRPDTQYF. For the CDR3, the DNA is TGCAGCGCCGAACTCGAGGGGCGACCAGATACGCAGTATTTT.

The V call is TRBV29-1, the J call TRBJ2-1, with D uncertain. The last part of the DNA fits TRBJ2-7 better; the J call may be wrong. This CDR3 is 14 amino acids long. Germline lookup yields CDR1 SQVTM and CDR2 ANQGSEA. CDR3 DNA sequence: TGCAGCGGGGCTGCCCCTCCTTCCTACAATGAGCAGTACTTC. This codes for CSGAAPPSYNEQYF.

The table lists this clonotype with a count of one. This chain links TRBV12-3 or TRBV12-4 with TRBJ1-3; D perhaps matches TRBD1 (6 bases). V lost 6 bases to trimming and J lost 7 bases, with 16 bases between them. The CDR3 has 14 residues. CDR3 DNA sequence: TGTGCCAGCAGGACGGCGGGGGCGACGAACACCATATATTTT. Its translation: CASRTAGATNTIYF.

A few counts support this clonotype. V gene TRBV7-2 combines with J gene TRBJ2-7, with unresolved D. The V gene's germline CDR1 is SGHTA and CDR2 FQGNSA. V was pared by 2 bases and J by 10 bases, with 9 bases between. CDR3 length: 11 residues. CDR3 protein: CASSLMGTQYF. The CDR3 DNA sequence: TGTGCCAGCAGCTTAATGGGAACCCAGTACTTC.

V usage is TRBV5-1 and J usage is TRBJ2-1, with 9 bases lining up with TRBD1. Germline CDR1 reads SGHRS; CDR2 reads YFSETQ. The CDR3 extends over 14 amino acids. The V and J ends lost 3 bases and 7 bases, in that order; junction bases with no gene match: 5. CDR3 residues: CASSSGDRANEQFF. The CDR3 DNA is TGCGCCAGCAGCTCGGGGGACAGGGCAAATGAGCAGTTCTTC.

The chain carries TRBV7-2 and TRBJ2-5; tentatively, D is TRBD1 (6 bases). The CDR3 has 15 amino acids. Looked up from germline, CDR1 is SGHTA and CDR2 is FQGNSA. V gave up 5 bases and J gave up 5 bases, with 18 bases separating them. The CDR3 region has the DNA TGTGCCAGCAGCAACCTTTACAGGGTCGAGGAGACCCAGTACTTC. This sequence encodes CASSNLYRVEETQYF.

CDR3 loop: CSARVYAGEVDTEAFF. The CDR3 nucleotides read TGCAGTGCTAGAGTGTATGCAGGGGAGGTGGACACTGAAGCTTTCTTT. This rearrangement joins TRBV20-1 to TRBJ1-1, with D maybe TRBD1 (6 bases). The V end was cut by 1 base, the J end by 3 bases, with 18 bases between. CDR3 size: 16 residues. Germline V gene data show CDR1 as DFQATT and CDR2 as SNEGSKA (reference sequence).

In its sample, this clonotype was seen a few times. The chain carries TRBV20-1 and TRBJ2-5; TRBD2 is a possible D gene (5 bases). The V gene's germline CDR1 is DFQATT and CDR2 SNEGSKA (reference sequence). The CDR3 loop spans 13 amino acids. Trimming took 6 bases from V and 3 from J, leaving 14 bases between them. The CDR3 DNA is TGCAGTGCAGAGGGTGGCCCCAAAGAGACCCAGTACTTC. Its translation: CSAEGGPKETQYF.

The chain has TRBV5-1 and TRBJ2-7; D not certain. The CDR3 has 12 amino acids. Trimming cost V 5 bases and J 0 bases, with 6 bases left between them. The germline V gene encodes CDR1 SGHRS and CDR2 YFSETQ. In DNA, the CDR3 is TGCGCCAGCAGATTTGACTCCTACGAGCAGTACTTC. It yields the protein CASRFDSYEQYF.

The chain couples TRBV10-3 to TRBJ2-5, with a weak D call TRBD2 (5 bases). The V gene lost 3 bases and the J gene lost 1 base, with 9 bases spanning the gap. The CDR3 extends over 14 amino acids. Germline values: CDR1 ENHRY, CDR2 SYGVKD. The CDR3: CAISDGLRQETQYF. CDR3 coding DNA: TGTGCCATCAGTGACGGACTGCGCCAAGAGACCCAGTACTTC.

The chain's CDR3 is CSVDGGEGYTF. The CDR3 coding sequence is TGCAGCGTTGATGGGGGTGAGGGCTACACCTTC. The chain employs TRBV29-1 and TRBJ1-2; D is perhaps TRBD1 (5 bases). Trimming cost V 3 bases and J 8 bases, with 10 bases left between them. Germline V gene sequence: CDR1 SQVTM, CDR2 ANQGSEA. The CDR3 has 11 amino acids.